This T cell receptor beta chain was found in a study of T cell repertoires in cytomegalovirus infection. TCRdb used MiXCR to reprocess the reads, holding one entry per CDR3 protein. Of roughly 500,000 distinct CDR3 sequences listed, about 15% are singletons. In its sample, this clonotype was seen once. Trimming left V 1 base short and J 3 bases short, with 4 bases between. The CDR3 has 13 residues. The germline V gene encodes CDR1 LNHNV and CDR2 YYDKDF (reference sequence). The V and J genes are TRBV15 and TRBJ1-5, with D unclear. This receptor was taken from a human donor in good health (CMV status not recorded). Some clones in this sample may be carry-over from other donors' samples. Sequenced material: CD8+ T cells from PBMCs. CDR3 region: CATSRGDNQPQHF. The CDR3 DNA reads as TGTGCCACCAGCAGAGGGGACAATCAGCCCCAGCATTTT. The full variable domain, its missing parts supplied by reference TRBV15 and TRBJ1-5, is DAMVIQNPRYQVTQFGKPVTLSCSQTLNHNVMYWYQQKSSQAPKLLFHYYDKDFNNEADTPDNFQSRRPNTSFCFLDIRSPGLGDTAMYLCATSRGDNQPQHFGDGTRLSIL.